A single T cell receptor (beta chain) is shown here with its context. The data belong to a study of blood T cell repertoires in COVID-19. The method was immunoSEQ multiplex PCR; TCRdb's version includes in-frame clones alone and lacks a portion of them. The sample shows over 250,000 clones, around 85% of them seen only once. The sequence was obtained from a man between 50 and 59 years old with active or convalescent COVID-19. Sequenced sample: peripheral blood.

This CDR3 reads CASSLTQGTEAFF. The CDR3 DNA reads TGTGCCAGCAGTTTAACACAGGGGACTGAAGCTTTCTTT. This rearrangement joins TRBV12-3 or TRBV12-4 to TRBJ1-1; TRBD1 matches at 7 bases. The CDR3 covers 13 residues. V shed 2 bases, J shed 5 bases, and the junction held 2 bases outside the gene matches.